A selection of T cell receptor beta chains follows, all from one sample in a study of Graves' ophthalmopathy and Graves' hyperthyroidism. TCRdb re-analysed the multiplex PCR reads in MiXCR, keeping a single row per CDR3 protein. The sample records about 550,000 distinct CDR3 sequences, approximately 37% being singletons. Sequenced material: peripheral blood or thyroid tissue (not recorded which). These receptors were obtained from an adult man with Graves' hyperthyroidism. Both conserved end residues are part of each CDR3. Each record gives: V gene, J gene, clone size, D gene, CDR3 DNA, CDR3 protein. D genes are given only for firm matches. Not every row has a clone size; where given, it reads once, few, many or a size class.

TRBV6-5,TRBJ2-7,many,-,TGTGCCAGCAGTGAAGTAGGGGGGGGCGAGCAGTACTTC,CASSEVGGGEQYF
TRBV19,TRBJ2-2,many,-,TGTGCCAGTAAATTAGGGGGGGGCAAGAACACCGGGGAGCTGTTTTTT,CASKLGGGKNTGELFF
TRBV7-8,TRBJ1-1,-,TRBD1,TGTGCCAGCAGCCAAGGGACAGGATTAGCTTTCTTT,CASSQGTGLAFF
TRBV5-8,TRBJ1-1,many,-,TGTGCCAGCAGCGATGCGGACCTGAACACTGAAGCTTTCTTT,CASSDADLNTEAFF
TRBV3-1,TRBJ1-1,few,-,TGTGCCAGCAGCCCCTCCCCAGTGAACACTGAAGCTTTCTTT,CASSPSPVNTEAFF
TRBV2,TRBJ1-2,-,-,TGTGCCAGCAGTAGACATTTTCCAGCAAACTATGGCTACACCTTC,CASSRHFPANYGYTF
TRBV29-1,TRBJ2-7,-,TRBD1,TGCAGCGTCCCGGGACAGTTAAATGAGCAGTACTTC,CSVPGQLNEQYF
TRBV6-2/TRBV6-3,TRBJ1-2,-,TRBD1,TGTGCCAGCAGTAGCGGGACAGGAGTCGCTACGGGGGGTGGCTACACCTTC,CASSSGTGVATGGGYTF
TRBV15,TRBJ2-5,-,-,TGTGCCACCAGCAGAGAGGGACATTCACAAGAGACCCAGTACTTC,CATSREGHSQETQYF
TRBV10-3,TRBJ1-1,-,-,TGTGCCATCAGGGAGTCAGGACAGACTGAAGCTTTCTTT,CAIRESGQTEAFF
TRBV7-6,TRBJ2-3,few,TRBD2,TGTGCCAGCAGCTCCATAGCGGGAAGTGTCACAGATACGCAGTATTTT,CASSSIAGSVTDTQYF
TRBV29-1,TRBJ2-5,many,-,TGCAGCGTTGAAGATGGGGGGCCAGAGACCCAGTACTTC,CSVEDGGPETQYF
TRBV6-1,TRBJ2-5,many,TRBD1,TGTGCCAGCAGTGACCCGGGACAGGCACTCACCGGAAAGACCCAGTACTTC,CASSDPGQALTGKTQYF
TRBV29-1,TRBJ2-2,many,-,TGCAGCGTTGAACCCCTGAACCTGAACACCGGGGAGCTGTTTTTT,CSVEPLNLNTGELFF
TRBV29-1,TRBJ2-7,once,TRBD2,TGCAGCGTTGAAGCGCGATCTAGCGGGGGAACCTACGAGCAGTACTTC,CSVEARSSGGTYEQYF
TRBV28,TRBJ2-2,-,-,TGTGCCAGCAGTTTATCGGCTAGCGCCCAAATTCACGGGGAGCTGTTTTTT,CASSLSASAQIHGELFF
TRBV29-1,TRBJ1-2,-,TRBD1,TGCAGCGGATCGCCCGGGACAGGCTATGGCTACACCTTC,CSGSPGTGYGYTF
TRBV18,TRBJ1-2,-,-,TGTGCCAGCTCACAAACCCGGGACATAGGGGGCTACACCTTC,CASSQTRDIGGYTF
TRBV19,TRBJ1-1,-,-,TGTGCCGGTACCCGGGACAAGGGGCAAACTGAAGCTTTCTTT,CAGTRDKGQTEAFF
TRBV29-1,TRBJ1-1,many,TRBD1,TGCAGCGCCGCTACGGACAGGGAAACTGAAGCTTTCTTT,CSAATDRETEAFF
TRBV2,TRBJ2-2,-,-,TGTGCCAGCACCGGGACATCCGCGAACACCGGGGAGCTGTTTTTT,CASTGTSANTGELFF
TRBV7-2,TRBJ1-2,many,-,TGTGCCAGCAGCTCGGGACTGACACTGTATGGCTACACCTTC,CASSSGLTLYGYTF
TRBV29-1,TRBJ2-2,many,-,TGCAGCGTTGACCCTCAGAACACCGGGGAGCTGTTTTTT,CSVDPQNTGELFF
TRBV6-2/TRBV6-3,TRBJ2-7,-,-,TGTGCCAGCAGTTACTCCAGTCTTCTCTCCTACGAGCAGTACTTC,CASSYSSLLSYEQYF
TRBV7-9,TRBJ2-1,-,TRBD2,TGTGCCAGCAGTGAGAACTCGAGCGGGGGTGAGGATGAGCAGTTCTTC,CASSENSSGGEDEQFF
TRBV11-1,TRBJ2-3,-,TRBD2,TGTGCCAGCAGCTTAATAGGGACTAGCGGGAGACTAGATACGCAGTATTTT,CASSLIGTSGRLDTQYF
TRBV9,TRBJ1-5,-,-,TGTGCCAGCAGCGTAGTAGCGGGTGGAGAGACCCAGCATTTT,CASSVVAGGETQHF
TRBV5-1,TRBJ2-2,-,-,TGCGCCAGCAGCAACCGGACTTCTACCGGGGAGCTGTTTTTT,CASSNRTSTGELFF
TRBV12-3/TRBV12-4,TRBJ2-2,many,TRBD1,TGTGCCAGCAGGGGACAGGGGGCCGACACCGGGGAGCTGTTTTTT,CASRGQGADTGELFF
TRBV18,TRBJ2-7,-,-,TGTGCCAGCTCACCAGGGGCGCGGGACGAGCAGTACTTC,CASSPGARDEQYF
TRBV29-1,TRBJ2-7,many,-,TGCAGCGTTGGAACAGGGACCTACGAGCAGTACTTC,CSVGTGTYEQYF
TRBV24-1,TRBJ2-7,-,-,TGTGCCACCAGTGACAGGGGAACCTACGAGCAGTACTTC,CATSDRGTYEQYF
TRBV5-5,TRBJ2-6,many,-,TGTGCCAGCAGCTTGAGGATTCGGCCCTCTGGGGCCAACGTCCTGACTTTC,CASSLRIRPSGANVLTF
TRBV7-9,TRBJ2-7,-,TRBD2,TGTGCCAGCAGCTTGTTCGGCGGGAGGGAAGCCGAGCAGTACTTC,CASSLFGGREAEQYF
TRBV25-1,TRBJ1-1,many,-,TGTGCCAGCAGTGATCGACCAGACCGGGCTTTCTTT,CASSDRPDRAFF
TRBV24-1,TRBJ2-7,many,-,TGTGCCACCAGTGATTTGCCTCAGGGCCTCTACGAGCAGTACTTC,CATSDLPQGLYEQYF